This T cell receptor (beta chain) came from a study of tumor-infiltrating lymphocytes in localized non-small cell lung cancer (dated by TCRdb to about 2021). In the study overall: The cohort included patients whose samples were collected after neoadjuvant chemotherapy, as well as both smokers and never-smokers and several histologies. For approximately 50 patients, immunoSEQ T-cell fraction was compared between paired tumor and uninvolved lung. From each patient came resected tumor tissue plus uninvolved lung tissue from that same patient, and the uninvolved lung tissue was described as non-adjacent to the tumor. In total, the ICON cohort consisted of approximately 160 surgical patients with localized non-small cell lung cancer who had their tumors resected. Flow cytometry, multiplex immunofluorescence, RNA-seq, exome sequencing and proteomics were applied to the same patients as TCR sequencing, which was one of several integrated assays.

The T-cell fraction in tumor and uninvolved lung tissue was provided by TCR sequencing with the immunoSEQ assay. Turning to the authors' computational methods: In the survival analysis, patients were divided into a high T-cell fraction group (upper tertile) and a low T-cell fraction group (lower two tertiles), and the two groups were compared using a log-rank test. A signed-rank test was used to test paired tumor versus uninvolved lung differences in T-cell fraction. This immuneACCESS table, as held by TCRdb, lists in-frame sequences with V and J called but not all clones. Of the missing ones, under half trace to an unresolved V gene in checked studies; the others have no known cause. D and trimming were read from the DNA, whereas the V and J calls and clone size are those reported in that table. In this sample the table shows about 13,000 clones, about 64% of which occur a single time. The ten largest clones take up roughly a tenth of the sample.

Patient enrollment in ICON started in April 2016, and the final patient was enrolled in the second half of 2018. A subcohort of some 80 patients provided fresh tumor and matched uninvolved tissue for in-depth immune analyses, with TCR sequencing among those analyses. No cell sorting was done, and TCR sequencing was instead run on DNA isolated from bulk tissue. Summary of the overall study and its limitations: TCRbeta sequencing supported higher T cell infiltration in tumors than in uninvolved lung tissue, consistent with immunofluorescence CD3 counts. No difference in TCR-derived T-cell fraction was observed between the flow cytometry-defined immunotypes IM1 (good prognosis) and IM2 (poor prognosis). Different pieces of the same tissue were used for different assays, so technical variation could not be separated from intratumor heterogeneity. Since assay coverage differed from patient to patient depending on how much tissue was available, TCR sequencing was done for only a subset of the cohort.

Points on this clone: Its antigen specificity is not known. The input lacks base qualities; no much larger clone sits a single base away.

The CDR3 covers 18 residues, taking in both the cysteine and the phenylalanine. Only the CDR3 DNA stays, 54 bases, in frame from base 1. Trimming takes 0 bases off V and 2 bases off J; junction bases not matched to a gene: 6. In the germline V gene, CDR1 corresponds to LGHNA and CDR2 to YSLEER. Recombination linked TRBV4-3 to TRBJ2-5, and TRBD2 matches 13 of the central bases. The source material was uninvolved lung tissue not adjacent to the tumor. The sequence came from a human donor with non-small cell lung cancer. The sequenced DNA is TGCGCCAGCAGCCAAGATTGGGGACTAGCGGGGTCACAAGAGACCCAGTACTTC. The translation is CASSQDWGLAGSQETQYF.